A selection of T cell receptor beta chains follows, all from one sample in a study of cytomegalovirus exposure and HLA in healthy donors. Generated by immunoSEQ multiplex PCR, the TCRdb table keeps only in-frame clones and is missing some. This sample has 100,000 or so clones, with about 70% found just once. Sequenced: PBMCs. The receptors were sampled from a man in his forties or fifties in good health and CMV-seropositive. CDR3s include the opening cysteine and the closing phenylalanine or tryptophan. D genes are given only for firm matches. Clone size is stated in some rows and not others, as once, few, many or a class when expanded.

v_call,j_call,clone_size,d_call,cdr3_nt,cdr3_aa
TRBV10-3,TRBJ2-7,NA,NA,TGTGCTATCAATTCTCGGCCCAGCGGCTACGAGCAGTACTTC,CAINSRPSGYEQYF
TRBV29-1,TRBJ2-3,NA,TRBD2,TGCAGCGTTACTAGCGGGGTAGGCACAGATACGCAGTATTTT,CSVTSGVGTDTQYF
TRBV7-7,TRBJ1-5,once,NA,TGTGCCACCCCTAATCAGCCCCAGCATTTT,CATPNQPQHF
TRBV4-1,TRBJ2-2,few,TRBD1,TGCGCCAGCAGCCGGGGGACAGGGGACACCGGGGAGCTGTTTTTT,CASSRGTGDTGELFF
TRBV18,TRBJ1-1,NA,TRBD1,TGTGCCAGCTCACCCCGACCTTGGACAGGGGGCGCGGCTGAAGCTTTCTTT,CASSPRPWTGGAAEAFF
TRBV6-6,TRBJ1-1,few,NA,TGTGCCAGCAGTTATAGAGGGTTTTCCACTGAAGCTTTCTTT,CASSYRGFSTEAFF
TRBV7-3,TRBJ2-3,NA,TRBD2,TGTGCCAGCAGTCCCCAGACTAGCGCAACGACCAGCACAGATACGCAGTATTTT,CASSPQTSATTSTDTQYF
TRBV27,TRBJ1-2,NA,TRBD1,TGTGCCAGCAGTTTTACAGGGGATTGGGGCTACACCTTC,CASSFTGDWGYTF
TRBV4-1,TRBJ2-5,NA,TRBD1,TGCGCCAGCAGCCAGTCTAACTTCGGGACAGCGACGCTCGGGCAGTACTTC,CASSQSNFGTATLGQYF
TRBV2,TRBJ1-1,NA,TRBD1,TGTGCCAGCAGTGAGTATGGGACAGGGGCGTCAGCTTTCTTT,CASSEYGTGASAFF
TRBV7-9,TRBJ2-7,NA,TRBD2,TGTGCCAGCAGCCAGAGCGGGGCTAACGGGAGCTACGAGCAGTACTTC,CASSQSGANGSYEQYF